The following is a TCR beta chain sequence with its context. Its cognate antigen is unknown. This sample is drawn from a study of radiotherapy plus CTLA-4 blockade in lung cancer. Across the whole study: Of all patients, approximately 17% responded objectively and approximately 30% showed disease control. General study findings and limits: Subsequent to radiotherapy plus ipilimumab, tumor-derived TCR clones underwent expansion in blood. Early blood T cell clone changes and increased post-radiation serum interferon-beta were reportedly the strongest response predictors.

The J segment lost 5 bases and the V segment lost 1 base, leaving 23 bases of the junction unmatched. Looked up from germline, CDR1 is MGHRA and CDR2 is YSYEKL. The CDR3 totals 21 residues. Clones were sequenced by immunoSEQ multiplex PCR, and TCRdb holds only the in-frame ones, with some missing. Counted here are around 45,000 clones, nearly 90% occurring once; the ten biggest clones make up 6% to 8%. Patients with chemo-refractory metastatic non-small-cell lung cancer received focal radiation plus CTLA-4 blockade with ipilimumab. The TCR comes from a human donor with non-small cell lung cancer whose response to radiotherapy plus ipilimumab could not be evaluated. The J gene is TRBJ1-2, the V gene TRBV4-1, with TRBD1 matching over 9 bases. The sequencing used peripheral blood, collected from a patient treated with radiotherapy plus ipilimumab. DNA for the CDR3: TGCGCCAGCAGCCAAGCTAACCCCGGGACAGGGAAGATGGGAGCTAGGTATGGCTACACCTTC. It encodes CASSQANPGTGKMGARYGYTF.